The 13 T cell receptor beta chains given below trace back to one sample, sequenced in a study of cytomegalovirus exposure and HLA in healthy donors. The primer mix had 60 Vbeta and 13 Jbeta primers. The repertoire was sequenced with immunoSEQ multiplex PCR; TCRdb's copy has only in-frame clones and lacks some. The sample lists 45,000 to 65,000 clones; about 82% were seen once. Sequences were obtained from PBMCs. These receptors all come from a young man in good health and CMV-seronegative.

The chain combines TRBV6-1 with TRBJ2-6; 11 nucleotides align to TRBD1. The CDR3 loop spans 18 amino acids. Germline V gene data show CDR1 as MNHNS and CDR2 as SASEGT. V lost 2 bases to trimming and J lost 2 bases; unmatched junction nucleotides: 5. CDR3 DNA sequence: TGTGCCAGCAGTGAAAGAGGACAGGGGGCTACTGGGGCCAACGTCCTGACTTTC. It yields the protein CASSERGQGATGANVLTF.

The chain carries TRBV16 and TRBJ2-7; possibly TRBD2 for D (6 bases). Germline V CDR1 and CDR2: KGHSY, FQNENV. V gave up 0 bases and J gave up 2 bases, with 11 bases separating them. The CDR3 totals 15 residues. The CDR3 loop is CASSQSGRGAYEQYF. The CDR3 DNA reads TGTGCCAGCAGCCAATCGGGGCGGGGAGCCTACGAGCAGTACTTC.

The chain links TRBV5-1 to TRBJ2-1, with D possibly being TRBD2 (6 bases). The CDR3 contains 16 residues. Looked up from germline, CDR1 is SGHRS and CDR2 is YFSETQ. V was trimmed by 0 bases and J by 0 bases, leaving 10 bases between them. The CDR3 DNA sequence: TGCGCCAGCAGCTTGGGCGGGGCCCCCTCCTACAATGAGCAGTTCTTC. It codes for CASSLGGAPSYNEQFF.

The J gene is TRBJ1-2, the V gene TRBV4-1, with D uncertain. The CDR3 spans 15 residues. V shed 0 bases and J shed 3 bases, with 11 bases lying between them. Germline loops: CDR1 MGHRA, CDR2 YSYEKL. This CDR3 is CASSQDLTIDYGYTF. CDR3 in DNA: TGCGCCAGCAGCCAAGATCTCACCATAGACTATGGCTACACCTTC.

V and J are TRBV18 and TRBJ2-5; 7 positions match TRBD1. The end of the DNA is better explained by TRBJ2-7, so the J call may be wrong. From germline, CDR1 is KGHSH and CDR2 LQKENI. The CDR3 contains 13 residues. Here the CDR3 reads CASSPGTAYEQYF. As DNA, the CDR3 is TGTGCCAGCTCACCGGGGACAGCCTACGAGCAGTACTTC.

This clone was seen only a few times. This sequence joins TRBV7-9 and TRBJ2-1, with 7 bases fitting TRBD1. The germline gives CDR1 SEHNR, CDR2 FQNEAQ (reference sequence). J lost 6 bases, V lost 1 base, and 0 bases had no gene match. The CDR3 consists of 13 residues. The CDR3 sequence: CASSLGTGNEQFF. Written as DNA, the CDR3 is TGTGCCAGCAGCTTAGGGACAGGCAATGAGCAGTTCTTC.

This rearrangement joins TRBV7-2 to TRBJ2-1; TRBD1 is a possible D gene (5 bases). The ends were cut back, 6 bases at V and 0 bases at J, with 18 bases in the middle. This CDR3 has 17 amino acids. CDR1 is SGHTA and CDR2 is FQGNSA in the germline V gene. The CDR3: CASSRKGQGSSYNEQFF. CDR3 sequence (DNA): TGTGCCAGCAGTCGCAAGGGGCAGGGAAGCTCCTACAATGAGCAGTTCTTC. Together with reference TRBV7-2 and TRBJ2-1, the CDR3 gives the full variable domain: GAGVSQSPSNKVTEKGKDVELRCDPISGHTALYWYRQSLGQGLEFLIYFQGNSAPDKSGLPSDRFSAERTGGSVSTLTIQRTQQEDSAVYLCASSRKGQGSSYNEQFFGPGTRLTVL.

This rearrangement joins TRBV7-2 to TRBJ2-1; D may be TRBD2 (6 bases). Germline loops: CDR1 SGHTA, CDR2 FQGNSA. This CDR3 is 17 amino acids long. The germline V and J ends were trimmed by 1 base and 2 bases, with 15 bases remaining between them. CDR3 nucleotides: TGTGCCAGCAGCTTAGTTGGTACCGGGAGAACCTACAATGAGCAGTTCTTC. Its translation: CASSLVGTGRTYNEQFF.

This chain links TRBV13 with TRBJ2-7; 12 bases match TRBD2. There are 16 residues in the CDR3. The junction had 7 bases not matched to a gene; V was cut back by 3 bases and J by 4 bases. CDR1 and CDR2 (germline): PRHDT, FYEKMQ (reference sequence). CDR3 coding DNA: TGTGCCAGCAGCTTCTCCGGGACTAGCGGGCGGTACGAGCAGTACTTC. Its translation: CASSFSGTSGRYEQYF.

The chain employs TRBV20-1 and TRBJ1-4; D unclear. V lost 4 bases and J 14 bases, leaving 14 bases between the germline ends. This CDR3 contains 11 residues. Looked up from germline, CDR1 is DFQATT and CDR2 is SNEGSKA (reference sequence). This CDR3 is CSAKHSGPLFF. In nucleotides, the CDR3 is TGCAGTGCTAAGCACTCCGGTCCGCTGTTTTTT.

This chain connects TRBV4-1 to TRBJ2-2, with 9 bases aligning to TRBD1. V was pared by 5 bases and J by 4 bases, with 8 bases of the junction left unmatched. Germline lookup yields CDR1 MGHRA and CDR2 YSYEKL. The CDR3 extends over 16 amino acids. The CDR3 region has the DNA TGCGCCAGCAGCGGATCGGACAGGGGAGTCACCGGGGAGCTGTTTTTT. Translating gives CASSGSDRGVTGELFF.

This rearrangement joins TRBV25-1 to TRBJ2-5; TRBD1 might be the D (7 bases). The CDR3 has 13 residues. The V end was cut by 4 bases, the J end by 5 bases, with 11 bases between. CDR1 is MGHDK, CDR2 SYGVNS, per germline. The CDR3 reads CASSVQGRETQYF. The DNA for the CDR3 is TGTGCCAGCAGTGTACAGGGGAGGGAGACCCAGTACTTC.

The chain combines TRBV11-3 with TRBJ2-3; TRBD2 matches at 7 bases. The V and J ends lost 0 bases and 2 bases, in that order; junction bases with no gene match: 11. Per germline, CDR1 SGHNT and CDR2 YENEEA. This CDR3 is built from 18 residues. In DNA form, the CDR3 reads TGTGCCAGCAGCTTAGATCACCGACCAGCGGGGAACACAGATACGCAGTATTTT. Protein sequence: CASSLDHRPAGNTDTQYF.